This T cell receptor (beta chain) originates from a study of T cells in Graves' hyperthyroidism and ophthalmopathy. Amplification yielded TCR beta CDR3 regions, with RNA transcripts as the source. Researchers ran a first-round RT-PCR on the TCR CDR3 using the HTBI primer set. TCRdb re-derived calls from the multiplex PCR reads in MiXCR, one entry per CDR3 protein. The sample has fewer than 500,000 distinct CDR3 sequences; 13% to 15% are singletons. This clonotype showed up many times. The CDR3 is made up of 13 amino acids. Per germline, CDR1 DFQATT and CDR2 SNEGSKA (reference sequence). Trimming shortened V by 6 bases and J by 3 bases, and 12 bases separated the two germline ends.

The sequenced sample was blood. The sequence derives from a woman aged 25-40 years with Graves' ophthalmopathy. The chain has TRBV20-1 and TRBJ2-1; D may match TRBD1 or TRBD2 (5 bases each). The CDR3 is CSAQDSGYNEQFF. CDR3 nucleotide sequence: TGCAGTGCCCAAGACAGCGGCTACAATGAGCAGTTCTTC.